What follows describes a single T cell receptor beta chain. What it binds is not known. TCRdb re-called the 5' RACE reads, yielding one record per CDR3 amino acid sequence without DNA. The specimen's table records approximately 380,000 distinct CDR3 sequences. This CDR3 has 14 residues. Germline V gene sequence: CDR1 LNHDA, CDR2 SQIVND (reference sequence). This entry belongs to a study of T cells expressing NK-cell markers. Overall study results and limits: These same clonotypes (in several donors) also led the CD3+CD56-NKG2C+ fraction.

The sample consisted of blood T cells: a sorted CD56 or NKG2C T cell subset, CD4+ or CD8+ T cells, or bulk PBMC T cells (not recorded which). This TCR came from a man between 18 and 69 years old in good health. The V and J genes are TRBV19 and TRBJ1-1; the TRBD1 assignment by TCRdb is unverifiable without DNA. The CDR3 sequence is CASSIDGHNTEAFF.